This TCR beta chain was retrieved from a study of response to subunit inactivated influenza vaccine. In this sample, this clonotype turned up a few times. Germline CDR1 is SGHDT and CDR2 is YYEEEE. V lost 4 bases to trimming and J lost 5 bases; unmatched junction nucleotides: 6. The CDR3 has 15 residues. MiXCR, applied by TCRdb to the RT-PCR reads, yields one record per CDR3 protein. The data hold around 480,000 distinct CDR3 sequences, with approximately 15% observed a single time. The sequencing here drew on CD4+ T cells sorted from PBMCs, taken around 25 months after vaccination. The sequence was obtained from a man aged 50-75 years who received an inactivated influenza vaccine. The J gene is TRBJ2-5, the V gene TRBV5-6; the match to TRBD2 covers 12 bases. CDR3 bases: TGTGCCAGCAGCCCAACTAGCGGGGGGTTGGAGACCCAGTACTTC. Protein sequence: CASSPTSGGLETQYF. The full variable domain, completed using reference TRBV5-6 and TRBJ2-5, is DAGVTQSPTHLIKTRGQQVTLRCSPKSGHDTVSWYQQALGQGPQFIFQYYEEEERQRGNFPDRFSGHQFPNYSSELNVNALLLGDSALYLCASSPTSGGLETQYFGPGTRLLVL.